What follows is one TCR beta chain and its context. In the authors' methods: From reference gene primer amplification, estimates of nucleated cell counts were derived. Sequencing was performed with immunoSEQ multiplex PCR; in TCRdb, only in-frame clones are kept and a portion is missing. From that table come the V and J calls and clone size; the DNA was used to work out D and trimming. The table has roughly 150,000 clones, 65% to 85% seen once. Living in 24 US areas, the participants were between roughly 18 and 90 years of age. Each participant's cohort was designated according to participant-reported clinical history. The data were taken from a study of blood T cell repertoires in COVID-19. As for the study in general: T cells, B-cell-depleted T cells, or PBMCs supplied cDNA or gDNA.

Between the trimmed V and J ends, which lost 2 bases and 4 bases, there was a span of 11 bases. The CDR3 totals 14 residues. The germline gives CDR1 KGHSH, CDR2 LQKENI. V usage is TRBV18 and J usage is TRBJ1-2; TRBD1 is a possible D gene (5 bases). This TCR was sampled from a man aged 70-80 years who had been exposed to COVID-19. The sample comprised PBMCs or T cells enriched from blood (not recorded which). CDR3 coding DNA: TGTGCCAGCTCACCAGCAGGGCAAGGCTATGGCTACACCTTC. Amino acids: CASSPAGQGYGYTF.